These 15 T cell receptor beta chains were sequenced from one sample in a study of OX40 agonist ivuxolimab in advanced cancers. The data were produced by immunoSEQ multiplex PCR, yet TCRdb's version contains in-frame clones alone and is incomplete. Of roughly 45,000 clones in the sample, roughly 81% were seen once. Specimen: CD4+ or CD8+ T cells sorted from blood, collected in a trial of the OX40 agonist ivuxolimab. The receptor source for this set is an adult with an advanced solid tumor such as melanoma, head and neck, liver or kidney cancer.

The chain couples TRBV5-1 to TRBJ2-2, with TRBD1 identical over 7 bases. This CDR3 has 15 amino acids. Trimming cost V 2 bases and J 5 bases; bases outside gene matches: 6. Germline CDR1 SGHRS, CDR2 YFSETQ. In nucleotides, the CDR3 is TGCGCCAGCAGCTTACGGGACAGAGCAACCGGGGAGCTGTTTTTT. Amino acid sequence: CASSLRDRATGELFF.

Notes on this clone: Other DNA sequences in the sample encode the same CDR3. The rearrangement links TRBV9 to TRBJ2-2; D is unclear. The germline V gene encodes CDR1 SGDLS and CDR2 YYNGEE. V was cut by 0 bases and J by 5 bases, with 2 bases left in between. The length of the CDR3 is 12 residues. The CDR3 reads CASSVGTGELFF. In DNA form, the CDR3 reads TGTGCCAGCAGCGTAGGAACCGGGGAGCTGTTTTTT.

There are a few counts of this clone. The chain links TRBV9 to TRBJ1-1; D is unresolved. V dropped 2 bases and J dropped 2 bases, with 13 bases sitting between them. The CDR3 extends over 15 amino acids. Per the germline V gene, CDR1 is SGDLS and CDR2 is YYNGEE. CDR3 loop: CASSVMTQANTEAFF. The CDR3 nucleotides read TGTGCCAGCAGCGTGATGACTCAAGCCAACACTGAAGCTTTCTTT.

The V and J genes are TRBV7-9 and TRBJ1-3; D is ambiguous. The germline gives CDR1 SEHNR, CDR2 FQNEAQ (reference sequence). Trimming shortened V by 5 bases and J by 4 bases, and 15 bases separated the two germline ends. CDR3 length: 15 residues. In nucleotides, the CDR3 is TGTGCCAGCAGCCCTCCGTTTAGGATCGGAAACACCATATATTTT. The encoded protein is CASSPPFRIGNTIYF. The variable domain in full, with the rest retrieved from reference TRBV7-9 and TRBJ1-3, is DTGVSQNPRHKITKRGQNVTFRCDPISEHNRLYWYRQTLGQGPEFLTYFQNEAQLEKSRLLSDRFSAERPKGSFSTLEIQRTEQGDSAMYLCASSPPFRIGNTIYFGEGSWLTVV.

The chain uses TRBV7-9 and TRBJ2-7; D not resolved. Germline CDR1 and CDR2: SEHNR and FQNEAQ (reference sequence). V lost 4 bases, J lost 0 bases, and 19 bases lay in between. The CDR3 contains 17 residues. The CDR3 here is CASSSTWAADSSYEQYF. CDR3 DNA: TGTGCCAGCAGCTCTACCTGGGCCGCTGATAGCTCCTACGAGCAGTACTTC.

V is TRBV6-6 and J is TRBJ2-1; unclear D gene. The germline CDR1 and CDR2 sequences are MNHNY and SVGAGI (reference sequence). Trimming removed 0 bases from V and 9 bases from J, with 6 bases in between. The CDR3 has 12 amino acids. The DNA for the CDR3 is TGTGCCAGCAGTTACTCGACAACTGAGCAGTTCTTC. It is translated as CASSYSTTEQFF.

The chain recombines TRBV27 with TRBJ2-5; D is possibly TRBD2 (6 bases). Germline V lookup: CDR1 MNHEY, CDR2 SMNVEV (reference sequence). This CDR3 comprises 13 residues. The V end was cut by 4 bases, the J end by 3 bases, with 9 bases between. The CDR3 here is CASSSPGEETQYF. Here the CDR3 DNA reads TGTGCCAGCAGTTCGCCGGGGGAAGAGACCCAGTACTTC.

In its sample, this clone was seen once. The chain carries TRBV4-3 and TRBJ1-2; 7 bases match TRBD1. There are 13 residues in the CDR3. Per germline, CDR1 LGHNA and CDR2 YSLEER. V shed 1 base and J 8 bases; nucleotides not matched to a gene: 4. The CDR3 DNA reads TGCGCCAGCAGCCAAGGAGGGACAGTAGGCTACACCTTC. It specifies CASSQGGTVGYTF.

The chain links TRBV10-3 to TRBJ1-6; D ambiguous. The CDR3 covers 15 residues. Trimming removed 8 bases from V and 0 bases from J, with 11 bases in between. Germline V gene lookup returns CDR1 ENHRY and CDR2 SYGVKD. CDR3 DNA: TGTGCCATCTCGACACAGAGCTCCTATAATTCACCCCTCCACTTT. Its protein product is CAISTQSSYNSPLHF.

This clone appeared a single time. The chain recombines TRBV28 with TRBJ1-2; perhaps TRBD1 as D (6 bases). Germline V gives CDR1 MDHEN, CDR2 SYDVKM. The V end was cut by 5 bases, the J end by 3 bases, with 13 bases between. This CDR3 is built from 14 residues. DNA of the CDR3: TGTGCCAGCAGTCCCCCAGGGGTACACTATGGCTACACCTTC. Amino acids: CASSPPGVHYGYTF.

This clone was detected only a few times. V and J are TRBV7-2 and TRBJ2-7; D remains unclear. The CDR3 has 12 residues. With 1 base removed from V and 7 bases from J, the gap between germline ends came to 8 bases. In germline, CDR1 is SGHTA, CDR2 FQGNSA. Here the CDR3 reads CASSLGEGEQYF. CDR3 in DNA: TGTGCCAGCAGCTTAGGTGAAGGAGAGCAGTACTTC.

This clone appeared once. The rearrangement links TRBV6-5 to TRBJ1-6; D remains ambiguous. V was clipped by 0 bases and J by 10 bases, with 13 bases between them. The CDR3 runs to 15 residues. Germline loops: CDR1 MNHEY, CDR2 SVGAGI. In DNA form, the CDR3 reads TGTGCCAGCAGTTACTCGATTCGGGGAGAATCACCCCTCCACTTT. This translates into CASSYSIRGESPLHF.

The chain recombines TRBV7-8 with TRBJ2-7; D is undetermined. Looked up from germline, CDR1 is SGHVS and CDR2 is FQNEAQ. V lost 4 bases and J 0 bases, leaving 7 bases between the germline ends. The CDR3 runs to 13 residues. The CDR3: CASSSRFSYEQYF. Written as DNA, the CDR3 is TGTGCCAGCAGCTCACGATTCTCCTACGAGCAGTACTTC. The whole variable domain, filled in from reference TRBV7-8 and TRBJ2-7, reads GAGVSQSPRYKVAKRGQDVALRCDPISGHVSLFWYQQALGQGPEFLTYFQNEAQLDKSGLPSDRFFAERPEGSVSTLKIQRTQQEDSAVYLCASSSRFSYEQYFGPGTRLTVT.

The rearrangement links TRBV18 to TRBJ1-1; tentatively, D is TRBD1 (6 bases). The V gene lost 3 bases and the J gene lost 3 bases, with 11 bases spanning the gap. This CDR3 has 14 residues. Germline V gene data show CDR1 as KGHSH and CDR2 as LQKENI. The CDR3 region is CASSPGGGHTEAFF. In DNA form, the CDR3 reads TGTGCCAGCTCACCGGGAGGGGGTCACACTGAAGCTTTCTTT.

The chain's CDR3 is CASSQAWGNQPQHF. The DNA for the CDR3 is TGCGCCAGCAGCCAAGCCTGGGGAAATCAGCCCCAGCATTTT. J is TRBJ1-5 and V is TRBV4-3; D not resolved. Germline loops: CDR1 LGHNA, CDR2 YSLEER. The CDR3 spans 14 residues. V shed 1 base and J shed 4 bases, with 8 bases lying between them.